One T cell receptor beta chain is described in this entry. In this sample, this clonotype turned up a few times. The antigen it binds to is not known. No clone much larger than this one lies a single base away; base qualities are absent. These data come from a study of CD8 T cells in ankylosing spondylitis (dated by TCRdb to the late 2010s). At the level of the whole study: The study profiled T cell receptor beta repertoires in healthy donors and ankylosing spondylitis patients to find disease-linked TCR variants. The whole study cohort included under 140 healthy donors and 20 to 30 ankylosing spondylitis patients. Peripheral blood samples were taken, and synovial fluid was additionally collected from ankylosing spondylitis patients.

Clipping removes 6 bases from V and 16 bases from J, with 12 as the unmatched junction base count. Sequences DFQATT (CDR1) and SNEGSKA (CDR2) are obtained from the germline V gene (reference sequence). From cysteine to phenylalanine, the CDR3 is 11 amino acids long. The read is trimmed to its CDR3 DNA, 33 bases read in frame from base 1. Overall study results and their limits: In peripheral blood, the disease-linked clones were found at relatively low frequencies and had a CD8+ phenotype. The disease-linked clones were reported to be significantly enriched in matched synovial fluid samples from ankylosing spondylitis patients. Some motif variants had previously been reported in the synovial fluid and blood of reactive arthritis patients, which suggests shared mechanisms of disease initiation. Blood from ankylosing spondylitis patients appeared to be characterized by a TCR beta motif composed of under 10 highly homologous amino acid variants.

Instrument on record: Illumina HiSeq 2500. TCR beta libraries were prepared by quantitative 5'-RACE with molecular barcodes. The study's own analysis went as follows. To identify disease-linked TCR variants, a new computational method was used, one built on a probabilistic model of VDJ rearrangement. TCRdb ran its own pipeline on the public reads, namely fastp trimming at Q25 and MiXCR clone calling, and kept in-frame beta chains. Records with the same CDR3 protein are collapsed into one entry carrying the most frequent genes and DNA. TCRdb's processing, not the authors', yielded these V and J calls. The sample table lists fewer than 400,000 distinct CDR3 sequences, roughly 8% of them with a count of one. Jointly, the top ten make up roughly 15% of the sample.

This sequence originates from a male donor with ankylosing spondylitis. The chain employs TRBV20-1 and TRBJ2-1, with 7 bases in between that match TRBD1. The sample taken for sequencing was blood, either unsorted or a sorted T cell fraction (not recorded which). The sequenced DNA: TGCAGTGCAGGGTGGGGACAGCTTTGCTTCTTC. It specifies CSAGWGQLCFF.